Presented here are 22 T cell receptor beta chains from one specimen sequenced in a study of glioma-infiltrating T cells after dendritic cell vaccination. Sequencing used immunoSEQ multiplex PCR; TCRdb keeps in-frame clones, though not all of them. This table holds 80,000 to 100,000 clones, 65% to 85% found once. Time point in this sample: after dendritic cell vaccination, including at tumor progression/relapse. This material consisted of blood, taken after dendritic cell vaccination. The source is a human donor with glioblastoma.

This clone is a singleton in its sample. The V and J genes are TRBV28 and TRBJ1-5; TRBD1 matches 7 bases. The CDR3 spans 15 residues. V lost 2 bases, J lost 5 bases, and 6 bases stayed unmatched. Germline V lookup: CDR1 MDHEN, CDR2 SYDVKM. The CDR3 loop reads CASSLPTGYYQPQHF. DNA for the CDR3: TGTGCCAGCAGTTTACCGACAGGGTACTATCAGCCCCAGCATTTT.

This rearrangement joins TRBV14 to TRBJ1-2; perhaps TRBD1 as D (5 bases). This CDR3 has 12 amino acids. V lost 5 bases and J 7 bases, leaving 11 bases between the germline ends. Germline V gene lookup returns CDR1 SGHDN and CDR2 FVKESK. CDR3 loop: CASSKRQSGYTF. CDR3 in DNA: TGTGCCAGCAGCAAGAGACAGTCTGGCTACACCTTC.

The chain is built from TRBV6-1 and TRBJ2-7; 9 positions agree with TRBD1. The trim removed 5 bases at V and 7 bases at J, leaving 9 bases unmatched. This CDR3 contains 14 residues. The germline gives CDR1 MNHNS, CDR2 SASEGT. The CDR3 DNA sequence: TGTGCCAGCAGTTCCGGGACAGGGAATTCGGAGCAGTACTTC. It yields the protein CASSSGTGNSEQYF.

The CDR3 loop reads CASSPRGSGGNNEQFF. CDR3 nucleotide sequence: TGTGCCAGCAGCCCGCGTGGGTCTGGAGGTAACAATGAGCAGTTCTTC. The chain joins TRBV7-9 to TRBJ2-1, with D perhaps TRBD2 (5 bases). Trimming took 5 bases from V and 5 from J, leaving 19 bases between them. CDR1 SEHNR and CDR2 FQNEAQ come from the germline V gene (reference sequence). The CDR3 is made up of 16 amino acids.

The chain carries TRBV18 and TRBJ2-7, with 7 bases that match TRBD1. The junction had 14 bases not matched to a gene; V was cut back by 3 bases and J by 6 bases. Germline lookup yields CDR1 KGHSH and CDR2 LQKENI. CDR3 length equals 16 residues. In DNA form, the CDR3 reads TGTGCCAGCTCACCCCTACAGGGGTTGGCCCCCGGCGAGCAGTACTTC. It is translated as CASSPLQGLAPGEQYF. Variable domain in full (rest from reference TRBV18 and TRBJ2-7): NAGVMQNPRHLVRRRGQEARLRCSPMKGHSHVYWYRQLPEEGLKFMVYLQKENIIDESGMPKERFSAEFPKEGPSILRIQQVVRGDSAAYFCASSPLQGLAPGEQYFGPGTRLTVT.

This chain uses TRBV5-1 with TRBJ2-1; weak D call: TRBD1 (6 bases). Germline V gene sequence: CDR1 SGHRS, CDR2 YFSETQ. This CDR3 has 15 amino acids. V dropped 4 bases and J dropped 3 bases, with 14 bases sitting between them. CDR3 residues: CASSVQGVGYNEQFF. CDR3 DNA sequence: TGCGCCAGCAGCGTACAGGGTGTAGGCTACAATGAGCAGTTCTTC. The full variable domain, its missing parts supplied by reference TRBV5-1 and TRBJ2-1, is KAGVTQTPRYLIKTRGQQVTLSCSPISGHRSVSWYQQTPGQGLQFLFEYFSETQRNKGNFPGRFSGRQFSNSRSEMNVSTLELGDSALYLCASSVQGVGYNEQFFGPGTRLTVL.

The V call is TRBV7-3, the J call TRBJ2-3; 7 bases map to TRBD2. The CDR3 length is 13 residues. In germline, CDR1 is SGHTA, CDR2 FQGTGA. The trim removed 2 bases at V and 8 bases at J, leaving 4 bases unmatched. As DNA, the CDR3 is TGTGCCAGCAGCTTAGGACTAGAGGGTACGCAGTATTTT. Encoded protein: CASSLGLEGTQYF.

The chain combines TRBV14 with TRBJ2-7; D perhaps matches TRBD1 (5 bases). The CDR3 is 17 amino acids. With 0 bases removed from V and 1 base from J, the gap between germline ends came to 16 bases. Germline lookup yields CDR1 SGHDN and CDR2 FVKESK. The CDR3 loop is CASSQDQVRVGSYEQYF. CDR3 DNA sequence: TGTGCCAGCAGCCAAGATCAAGTCAGGGTGGGGTCCTACGAGCAGTACTTC.

The chain recombines TRBV6-1 with TRBJ2-3, with D uncertain. There are 16 residues in the CDR3. V was clipped by 1 base and J by 2 bases, with 13 bases between them. From germline, CDR1 is MNHNS and CDR2 SASEGT. The DNA of the CDR3 is TGTGCCAGCAGTGAAGGTCTGCGGCTAAACACAGATACGCAGTATTTT. It specifies CASSEGLRLNTDTQYF.

This clone showed up just once. This chain uses TRBV28 with TRBJ2-7; D possibly corresponds to TRBD2 (6 bases). V was pared by 3 bases and J by 0 bases, with 9 bases between. CDR1 MDHEN and CDR2 SYDVKM come from the germline V gene. This CDR3 comprises 14 residues. CDR3 loop: CASSFTGASYEQYF. The CDR3 nucleotides are TGTGCCAGCAGTTTCACGGGAGCCTCCTACGAGCAGTACTTC.

Regarding this clone: Compared with germline, one end of the junction differs, possibly owing to a read error. The rearrangement links TRBV30 to TRBJ1-4, with TRBD1 as a possible D gene (5 bases). CDR3 size: 14 residues. CDR1 GTSNPN and CDR2 SVGIG come from the germline V gene (reference sequence). This CDR3 reads CTWTSRSPIEKLFF. The CDR3 coding sequence is TGTACCTGGACATCTCGGTCCCCGATTGAAAAACTGTTTTTT.

The genes are TRBV28 and TRBJ1-2; D not certain. Germline V gene data show CDR1 as MDHEN and CDR2 as SYDVKM. With 3 bases removed from V and 5 bases from J, the gap between germline ends came to 10 bases. This CDR3 has 13 amino acids. CDR3 loop: CASSLKAAYGYTF. Here the CDR3 DNA reads TGTGCCAGCAGTTTGAAGGCGGCGTATGGCTACACCTTC.

As for this clone: Mismatch with germline at one junction end may stem from a read error. The V gene is TRBV29-1, the J gene TRBJ1-2; D call uncertain. CDR3 length equals 11 residues. The germline gives CDR1 SQVTM, CDR2 ANQGSEA. The CDR3 region has the DNA TGCAGCGTTGGGGCCGGCCATGGGTACACCTTC. Amino acids: CSVGAGHGYTF.

The chain joins TRBV27 to TRBJ1-2; D is possibly TRBD1 (5 bases). Germline values: CDR1 MNHEY, CDR2 SMNVEV (reference sequence). V was cut by 2 bases and J by 5 bases, with 18 bases left in between. There are 16 residues in the CDR3. CDR3 residues: CASSLEGGAGWYGYTF. Written as DNA, the CDR3 is TGTGCCAGCAGTTTAGAGGGAGGGGCTGGGTGGTATGGCTACACCTTC.

The rearrangement joins TRBV7-9 to TRBJ2-7; D gene uncertain. The germline V gene has CDR1 SEHNR and CDR2 FQNEAQ (reference sequence). The CDR3 runs 13 residues. V was pared by 2 bases and J by 0 bases, with 5 bases between. The chain's CDR3 is CASSLTASYEQYF. Here the CDR3 DNA reads TGTGCCAGCAGCTTAACAGCCTCCTACGAGCAGTACTTC. Based on the CDR3 plus reference TRBV7-9 and TRBJ2-7, the full variable domain is DTGVSQNPRHKITKRGQNVTFRCDPISEHNRLYWYRQTLGQGPEFLTYFQNEAQLEKSRLLSDRFSAERPKGSFSTLEIQRTEQGDSAMYLCASSLTASYEQYFGPGTRLTVT.

This clone has just a few counts. The rearrangement uses TRBV18 and TRBJ2-1, with 11 bases lining up with TRBD2. Germline CDR1 KGHSH, CDR2 LQKENI. The CDR3 length is 21 residues. Germline trimming cut 3 bases from V and 2 bases from J; bases unmatched to any gene: 18. CDR3 region: CASSPNPTSGDPSLPYNEQFF. The CDR3 coding sequence is TGTGCCAGCTCACCCAACCCGACTAGCGGGGACCCCTCCCTTCCCTACAATGAGCAGTTCTTC.

V and J are TRBV7-9 and TRBJ1-6; 10 bases map to TRBD1. Trimming at V came to 5 bases and at J to 6 bases, leaving 10 bases not matched to a gene. The V gene's germline CDR1 is SEHNR and CDR2 FQNEAQ (reference sequence). This CDR3 contains 17 residues. CDR3 sequence: CASSIRQGAPVNSPLHF. In DNA form, the CDR3 reads TGTGCCAGCAGCATTCGACAGGGGGCGCCTGTTAATTCACCCCTCCACTTT. Full variable domain (outside the CDR3, taken from reference TRBV7-9 and TRBJ1-6): DTGVSQNPRHKITKRGQNVTFRCDPISEHNRLYWYRQTLGQGPEFLTYFQNEAQLEKSRLLSDRFSAERPKGSFSTLEIQRTEQGDSAMYLCASSIRQGAPVNSPLHFGNGTRLTVT.

The V call is TRBV27, the J call TRBJ1-3; no clear D gene. CDR3 size: 16 residues. Germline V gene sequence: CDR1 MNHEY, CDR2 SMNVEV (reference sequence). The V and J ends lost 5 bases and 0 bases respectively, with 14 bases between them. CDR3 coding DNA: TGTGCCAGCAGTCGCGCCGGGTCCAACTCTGGAAACACCATATATTTT. Encoded protein: CASSRAGSNSGNTIYF.

The chain uses TRBV6-5 and TRBJ2-4; TRBD1 might be the D (6 bases). The CDR3 length is 14 residues. Germline lookup yields CDR1 MNHEY and CDR2 SVGAGI. The V end was cut by 5 bases, the J end by 0 bases, with 8 bases between. CDR3 amino acids: CASSQGRAKNIQYF. The CDR3 DNA reads as TGTGCCAGCAGTCAGGGGAGAGCCAAAAACATTCAGTACTTC.

The table lists this clone with a few counts. The chain couples TRBV9 to TRBJ2-3, with 10 positions matching TRBD2. The CDR3 consists of 16 residues. Unmatched junction bases numbered 4, after V lost 0 bases and J lost 3 bases. The germline V gene encodes CDR1 SGDLS and CDR2 YYNGEE. The CDR3 loop reads CASSVGGLAVTDTQYF. The CDR3 DNA follows: TGTGCCAGCAGCGTAGGAGGACTAGCGGTTACAGATACGCAGTATTTT.

This chain joins TRBV9 and TRBJ2-4; maybe TRBD2 (5 bases). Trimming shortened V by 0 bases and J by 5 bases, and 6 bases separated the two germline ends. The CDR3 extends over 13 amino acids. Germline V gene data show CDR1 as SGDLS and CDR2 as YYNGEE. CDR3 amino acids: CASSVGEQNIQYF. CDR3 DNA sequence: TGTGCCAGCAGCGTAGGGGAGCAAAACATTCAGTACTTC.

J is TRBJ2-2 and V is TRBV4-2; TRBD1 matches at 10 bases. The V segment lost 5 bases and the J segment 5 bases; nucleotides outside the gene matches: 8. Germline V gene lookup returns CDR1 LGHNA and CDR2 YNFKEQ. This CDR3 is 16 amino acids long. CDR3 amino acids: CASSSGTGALTGELFF. The CDR3 nucleotides are TGTGCCAGCAGCAGCGGGACAGGGGCGCTAACCGGGGAGCTGTTTTTT.